Following are 5 T cell receptor beta chains from one sample sequenced in a study of spatial heterogeneity in lung cancer. Via MiXCR, TCRdb re-called the 5' RACE reads, giving one row per CDR3 protein. The table includes some 83,000 distinct CDR3 sequences, 15% to 25% detected once. Time point indicated: sample taken at primary tumor resection. Sequencing covered unsorted whole RNA taken from tumor, nontumor lung or frozen PBMC. Sequencing used PBMCs, obtained at surgery. Every receptor here comes from a male donor with early-stage non-small cell lung cancer.

There are many counts of this clonotype. This chain joins TRBV28 and TRBJ1-1; the D gene is possibly TRBD1 (5 bases). The CDR3 has 11 amino acids. Germline values: CDR1 MDHEN, CDR2 SYDVKM. V was trimmed by 3 bases and J by 8 bases, leaving 7 bases between them. CDR3 in DNA: TGTGCCAGCAGTTTCGCAGGGGAAGCTTTCTTT. The encoded protein is CASSFAGEAFF.

The chain uses TRBV20-1 and TRBJ2-1; 9 positions match TRBD2. With V trimmed by 3 bases and J by 9 bases, 6 bases remained unmatched. CDR3 length: 13 amino acids. The germline V gene has CDR1 DFQATT and CDR2 SNEGSKA (reference sequence). The CDR3 here is CSASSGLAIEQFF. CDR3 sequence (DNA): TGCAGTGCTAGCTCGGGACTAGCTATTGAGCAGTTCTTC.

Ten or more counts support this clonotype. The chain couples TRBV11-3 to TRBJ2-1; 7 bases fit TRBD1. There are 14 residues in the CDR3. V shed 5 bases and J 7 bases; nucleotides not matched to a gene: 8. Germline V gene lookup returns CDR1 SGHNT and CDR2 YENEEA. The CDR3 region is CASSPEGALNEQFF. The CDR3 DNA reads TGTGCCAGCAGCCCAGAGGGGGCACTAAATGAGCAGTTCTTC. The full variable domain, its missing parts supplied by reference TRBV11-3 and TRBJ2-1, is EAGVVQSPRYKIIEKKQPVAFWCNPISGHNTLYWYLQNLGQGPELLIRYENEEAVDDSQLPKDRFSAERLKGVDSTLKIQPAELGDSAVYLCASSPEGALNEQFFGPGTRLTVL.

Many counts were recorded for this clonotype. Germline is not matched at one junction end, which may reflect a read error. V usage is TRBV7-7 and J usage is TRBJ2-7, with D possibly matching TRBD1 (5 bases). Germline lookup yields CDR1 SSHAT and CDR2 FNYEAQ (reference sequence). CDR3 length equals 14 residues. The CDR3 is CASSPSGAANEQYF. CDR3 coding DNA: TGTGCTAGCAGCCCTAGTGGGGCTGCAAACGAGCAGTACTTC. Full variable domain (missing parts from reference TRBV7-7 and TRBJ2-7): GAGVSQSPRYKVTKRGQDVTLRCDPISSHATLYWYQQALGQGPEFLTYFNYEAQPDKSGLPSDRFSAERPEGSISTLTIQRTEQRDSAMYRCASSPSGAANEQYFGPGTRLTVT.

This rearrangement joins TRBV27 to TRBJ2-3; either TRBD1 or TRBD2 may fit D (5 bases each). The CDR3 contains 18 residues. Trimming shortened V by 5 bases and J by 0 bases, and 21 bases separated the two germline ends. CDR1 is MNHEY, CDR2 SMNVEV, per germline (reference sequence). CDR3 residues: CASSMGLEGVPSTDTQYF. Written as DNA, the CDR3 is TGTGCCAGCAGTATGGGGCTAGAGGGCGTTCCTAGCACAGATACGCAGTATTTT.